This T cell receptor (beta chain) was identified during a study of T cell responses to AZD1222 COVID-19 vaccine. Study observations and caveats: Just 5 to 7 AZD1222 recipients were seropositive at baseline. Across the whole spike, CD4 TCRs peaked at regions 160-218 and 743-854. Repertoires were obtained solely post-peak T cell response.

With regard to this clone: Its antigen remains unidentified.

Germline V gene data show CDR1 as MNHEY and CDR2 as SVGAGI. The CDR3 consists of 13 residues. V gave up 6 bases and J gave up 7 bases, with 10 bases separating them. Assay used: immunoSEQ multiplex PCR; TCRdb lists only in-frame clones, some missing. The table records just under 75,000 clones, around three quarters of them present only once. The chain employs TRBV6-5 and TRBJ1-6; tentatively, D is TRBD1 (6 bases). The receptor's source is an adult who received the AZD1222 COVID-19 vaccine. The starting material was peripheral blood, obtained 28 days after the second AZD1222 dose. The CDR3 region has the DNA TGTGCCAGCAGACGGGACAAAAATTCACCCCTCCACTTT. Amino acid sequence: CASRRDKNSPLHF.